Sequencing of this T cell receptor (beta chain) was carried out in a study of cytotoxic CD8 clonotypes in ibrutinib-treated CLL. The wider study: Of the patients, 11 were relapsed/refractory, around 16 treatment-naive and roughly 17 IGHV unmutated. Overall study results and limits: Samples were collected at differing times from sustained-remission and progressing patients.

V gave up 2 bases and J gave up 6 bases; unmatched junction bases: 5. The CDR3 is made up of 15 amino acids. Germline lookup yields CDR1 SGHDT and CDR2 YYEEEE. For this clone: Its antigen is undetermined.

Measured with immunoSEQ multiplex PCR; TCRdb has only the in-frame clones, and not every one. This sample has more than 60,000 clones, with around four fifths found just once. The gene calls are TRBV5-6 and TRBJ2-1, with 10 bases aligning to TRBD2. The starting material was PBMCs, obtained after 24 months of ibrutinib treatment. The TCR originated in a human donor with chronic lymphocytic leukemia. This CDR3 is CASSLVLAGANEQFF. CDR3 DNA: TGTGCCAGCAGCTTAGTCCTAGCGGGAGCCAATGAGCAGTTCTTC.